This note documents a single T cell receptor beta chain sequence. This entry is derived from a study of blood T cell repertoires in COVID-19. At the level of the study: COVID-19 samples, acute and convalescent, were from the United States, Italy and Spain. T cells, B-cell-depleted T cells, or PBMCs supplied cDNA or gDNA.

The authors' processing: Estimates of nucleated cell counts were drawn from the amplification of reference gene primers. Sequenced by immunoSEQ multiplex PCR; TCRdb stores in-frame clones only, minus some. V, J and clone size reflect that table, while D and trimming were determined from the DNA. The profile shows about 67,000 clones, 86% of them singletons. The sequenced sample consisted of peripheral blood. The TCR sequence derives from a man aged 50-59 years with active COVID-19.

Here the CDR3 DNA reads TGTGCCAGCAGCATCCCCAGAGGACAGTCACAAGAGACCCAGTACTTC. Translated: CASSIPRGQSQETQYF. The chain joins TRBV21-1 to TRBJ2-5; the table's D call, TRBD1, has no DNA check behind it. TRBV21-1 is a recognized pseudogene. This CDR3 is 16 amino acids long.